These 27 T cell receptor beta chains were sequenced from one sample in a study of T-cell reconstitution after alpha-beta-depleted transplantation in children. Preparation of the TCRbeta library used unique molecular identifiers. TCRdb reanalysed the PCR reads using MiXCR and keeps one entry per CDR3 protein. The top ten hold around 18% of the sample, which has some 150,000 distinct CDR3 sequences, around 10% seen once. This specimen was PBMCs, mostly from graft donor cells, taken 180 days after TCRalphabeta/CD19-depleted stem cell transplant. Receptors were obtained from a female patient aged 2 to 10 who had a stem cell transplant for congenital amegakaryocytic thrombocytopenia, so the T cells may come from the graft donor.

This clonotype showed up just a few times. The chain uses TRBV20-1 and TRBJ2-3, with D perhaps assigned TRBD1 or TRBD2 (5 bases each). With 5 bases removed from V and 3 bases from J, the gap between germline ends came to 15 bases. In germline, CDR1 is DFQATT, CDR2 SNEGSKA (reference sequence). The CDR3 is made up of 14 amino acids. CDR3: CSAQTGTPTDTQYF. DNA of the CDR3: TGCAGTGCTCAGACCGGGACCCCGACAGATACGCAGTATTTT.

This clonotype came up many times. The V call is TRBV20-1, the J call TRBJ2-3; no reliable D call. Per germline, CDR1 DFQATT and CDR2 SNEGSKA (reference sequence). This CDR3 region has 13 residues. V was pared by 1 base and J by 6 bases, with 11 bases between. The CDR3 loop reads CSARVPRADTQYF. The CDR3 bases are TGCAGTGCTAGAGTGCCTAGAGCGGATACGCAGTATTTT.

This clonotype has ten or more counts. The junction differs from germline at one of its ends, possibly a read error. The rearrangement joins TRBV12-3 or TRBV12-4 to TRBJ1-2; no definite D call. CDR3 length: 17 amino acids. CDR3 in DNA: TGTGCCAGCAGTCCATACCTCGGGCAGCCCTCTAATTATGGCTACACCTTC. Its translation is CASSPYLGQPSNYGYTF.

V gene TRBV4-2 combines with J gene TRBJ2-6; D call uncertain. CDR3 size: 15 residues. CDR1 and CDR2 (germline): LGHNA, YNFKEQ. The V gene lost 1 base and the J gene lost 2 bases, with 6 bases spanning the gap. The CDR3 nucleotides read TGTGCCAGCAGCCAAGTCTTCCCTGGGGCCAACGTCCTGACTTTC. It codes for CASSQVFPGANVLTF.

This sequence joins TRBV7-9 and TRBJ2-2; D is possibly TRBD1 (5 bases). CDR3 length equals 14 residues. The V gene lost 2 bases and the J gene lost 7 bases, with 11 bases spanning the gap. Germline V gives CDR1 SEHNR, CDR2 FQNEAQ (reference sequence). The CDR3 region is CASSLSRDVGELFF. CDR3 in DNA: TGTGCCAGCAGCTTAAGCAGGGATGTCGGGGAGCTGTTTTTT.

This clonotype was observed a handful of times. CDR3 amino acids: CASRGPKATEAFF. The CDR3 region has the DNA TGTGCCAGCAGGGGGCCGAAGGCCACTGAAGCTTTCTTT. The rearrangement uses TRBV6-6 and TRBJ1-1; perhaps TRBD1 as D (5 bases). The germline V gene has CDR1 MNHNY and CDR2 SVGAGI (reference sequence). The CDR3 loop spans 13 amino acids. The V end was cut by 6 bases, the J end by 4 bases, with 12 bases between.

This clonotype was counted many times. The rearrangement uses TRBV29-1 and TRBJ1-2, with 7 bases that match TRBD1. The CDR3 is 16 amino acids. J lost 5 bases, V lost 6 bases, and 18 bases had no gene match. In germline, CDR1 is SQVTM, CDR2 ANQGSEA. CDR3 in amino acids: CSVHQGWDRKNYGYTF. CDR3 DNA sequence: TGCAGCGTCCACCAGGGGTGGGACAGAAAAAATTATGGCTACACCTTC.

Ten or more counts support this clonotype. This chain joins TRBV29-1 and TRBJ2-3; unclear D gene. V was pared by 5 bases and J by 0 bases, with 6 bases between. Germline lookup yields CDR1 SQVTM and CDR2 ANQGSEA. CDR3 length: 12 amino acids. CDR3 sequence: CSVNFSTDTQYF. The CDR3 coding sequence is TGCAGCGTTAATTTTAGCACAGATACGCAGTATTTT.

This clonotype was seen ten or more times. The J gene is TRBJ2-5, the V gene TRBV2; possibly TRBD2 for D (6 bases). V lost 5 bases to trimming and J lost 1 base, with 17 bases between them. Germline V CDR1 and CDR2: SNHLY, FYNNEI. There are 16 residues in the CDR3. CDR3 DNA: TGTGCCAGCAGTCCCGGGACTTCAAAGTTCCAAGAGACCCAGTACTTC. As protein: CASSPGTSKFQETQYF.

This clonotype was counted ten times or more. This rearrangement joins TRBV28 to TRBJ2-7, with D tentatively TRBD2 (6 bases). The length of the CDR3 is 12 residues. V was clipped by 8 bases and J by 3 bases, with 11 bases between them. The V gene's germline CDR1 is MDHEN and CDR2 SYDVKM. The chain's CDR3 is CASSAGLYEQYF. In DNA form, the CDR3 reads TGTGCCAGCTCGGCGGGGCTCTACGAGCAGTACTTC.

The chain has TRBV20-1 and TRBJ1-4, with 7 bases aligning to TRBD1. CDR1 DFQATT and CDR2 SNEGSKA come from the germline V gene (reference sequence). V dropped 2 bases and J dropped 7; count of bases not matched to a gene: 7. The CDR3 loop spans 14 amino acids. DNA for the CDR3: TGCAGTGCTAGACCGACAGGGATCGGTGAAAAACTGTTTTTT. Its protein is CSARPTGIGEKLFF.

The rearrangement uses TRBV5-1 and TRBJ2-7; 10 bases are a match to TRBD1. Trimming removed 4 bases from V and 6 bases from J; junction bases left unmatched: 10. This CDR3 has 15 amino acids. Germline V CDR1 and CDR2: SGHRS, YFSETQ. Written as DNA, the CDR3 is TGCGCCAGCAGCCTCAACCGGGACAGGGGTGGCGAGCAGTACTTC. Translating gives CASSLNRDRGGEQYF.

In its sample, this clonotype was seen many times. V is TRBV12-3 or TRBV12-4 and J is TRBJ1-4; D gene ambiguous. The ends were cut back, 3 bases at V and 4 bases at J, with 9 bases in the middle. This CDR3 comprises 14 residues. The CDR3 sequence: CASSFSGVNEKLFF. The CDR3 nucleotides are TGTGCCAGCAGTTTTTCCGGGGTTAATGAAAAACTGTTTTTT.

This clonotype was recorded many times. The J gene is TRBJ2-1, the V gene TRBV5-1; D possibly uses TRBD1 or TRBD2 (5 bases each). V lost 1 base, J lost 9 bases, and 8 bases lay in between. The CDR3 loop spans 12 amino acids. The germline V gene encodes CDR1 SGHRS and CDR2 YFSETQ. Written as DNA, the CDR3 is TGCGCCAGCAGCTTGATGAGGGGTGAGCAGTTCTTC. Its protein product is CASSLMRGEQFF. The complete variable domain, with remaining parts taken from reference TRBV5-1 and TRBJ2-1, reads KAGVTQTPRYLIKTRGQQVTLSCSPISGHRSVSWYQQTPGQGLQFLFEYFSETQRNKGNFPGRFSGRQFSNSRSEMNVSTLELGDSALYLCASSLMRGEQFFGPGTRLTVL.

This clonotype was seen at least ten times. CDR3 in amino acids: CASSSLTRTGELFF. CDR3 nucleotide sequence: TGTGCCAGCAGCTCTTTGACGCGCACCGGGGAGCTGTTTTTT. The chain is built from TRBV7-7 and TRBJ2-2; no reliable D call. Trimming left V 4 bases short and J 4 bases short, with 10 bases between. In germline, CDR1 is SSHAT, CDR2 FNYEAQ (reference sequence). The CDR3 runs 14 residues.

This clonotype was seen many times. The chain couples TRBV20-1 to TRBJ1-1; weak D call: TRBD1 (5 bases). The germline V gene encodes CDR1 DFQATT and CDR2 SNEGSKA (reference sequence). This CDR3 comprises 13 residues. V was clipped by 3 bases and J by 4 bases, with 12 bases between them. DNA of the CDR3: TGCAGTGCTAGTACAGGTTGGAGCACTGAAGCTTTCTTT. Its translation: CSASTGWSTEAFF.

At least ten counts were recorded for this clonotype. This chain uses TRBV7-2 with TRBJ2-2, with a tentative D call TRBD1 (5 bases). Germline V gene data show CDR1 as SGHTA and CDR2 as FQGNSA. The ends were cut back, 4 bases at V and 8 bases at J, with 5 bases in the middle. The CDR3 extends over 11 amino acids. The CDR3 is CASSSGGELFF. In DNA form, the CDR3 reads TGTGCCAGCAGCTCAGGGGGGGAGCTGTTTTTT.

The sample holds many counts of this clonotype. The chain employs TRBV7-9 and TRBJ2-7; D not resolved. The CDR3 covers 12 residues. The V end lost 5 bases, the J end lost 2 bases, and 7 bases lay between the germline ends. Looked up from germline, CDR1 is SEHNR and CDR2 is FQNEAQ (reference sequence). In DNA form, the CDR3 reads TGTGCCAGCAGCCCGTCCACCTACGAGCAGTACTTC. This codes for CASSPSTYEQYF.

At least ten counts were recorded for this clonotype. The V and J genes are TRBV20-1 and TRBJ2-5; 9 nucleotides agree with TRBD1. Germline V gene data show CDR1 as DFQATT and CDR2 as SNEGSKA (reference sequence). V gave up 5 bases and J gave up 4 bases; unmatched junction bases: 8. This CDR3 is built from 14 residues. The CDR3 region is CSAPNRGLRETQYF. The DNA of the CDR3 is TGCAGTGCTCCTAACAGGGGGCTACGAGAGACCCAGTACTTC.

This clonotype was counted many times. The rearrangement joins TRBV20-1 to TRBJ1-2, with 7 bases aligning to TRBD1. Germline values: CDR1 DFQATT, CDR2 SNEGSKA (reference sequence). V dropped 6 bases and J dropped 6; count of bases not matched to a gene: 16. The CDR3 is made up of 15 amino acids. The CDR3 here is CSAEDRSPSSDGYTF. DNA for the CDR3: TGCAGTGCAGAGGACAGGAGCCCTTCCTCCGATGGCTACACCTTC.

This clonotype was seen many times. This sequence joins TRBV6-5 and TRBJ1-6; D is unresolved. Per the germline V gene, CDR1 is MNHEY and CDR2 is SVGAGI. V lost 2 bases to trimming and J lost 6 bases, with 8 bases between them. CDR3 length: 14 residues. DNA for the CDR3: TGTGCCAGCAGTTACGCTTCCCCTAATTCACCCCTCCACTTT. Its translation is CASSYASPNSPLHF.

This rearrangement joins TRBV25-1 to TRBJ2-5; either TRBD1 or TRBD2 may fit D (5 bases each). Trimming removed 6 bases at V and 2 bases at J, with 13 bases between. This CDR3 comprises 14 residues. Germline V gives CDR1 MGHDK, CDR2 SYGVNS. CDR3 amino acids: CASSPGPRQETQYF. DNA for the CDR3: TGTGCCAGCAGCCCGGGACCCAGGCAAGAGACCCAGTACTTC.

This clonotype was picked up many times. The genes are TRBV7-9 and TRBJ2-2; 13 bases agree with TRBD2. This CDR3 contains 16 residues. The J segment lost 5 bases and the V segment lost 3 bases, leaving 3 bases of the junction unmatched. Germline V gene lookup returns CDR1 SEHNR and CDR2 FQNEAQ (reference sequence). CDR3 amino acids: CASSFWGLAGTGELFF. DNA for the CDR3: TGTGCCAGCAGCTTTTGGGGACTAGCGGGAACCGGGGAGCTGTTTTTT.

This clonotype was detected only a few times. This sequence joins TRBV2 and TRBJ2-7; TRBD1 agrees at 7 bases. The CDR3 loop spans 14 amino acids. The V gene end was trimmed by 6 bases and the J gene end by 4 bases; junction bases not matched to a gene: 9. The germline CDR1 and CDR2 sequences are SNHLY and FYNNEI. DNA for the CDR3: TGTGCCAGCAGCGGGGACAGCAGATCATACGAGCAGTACTTC. It translates to CASSGDSRSYEQYF.

This clonotype was recorded many times. This sequence joins TRBV7-3 and TRBJ2-1, with 10 nucleotides matching TRBD1. Trimming cost V 4 bases and J 5 bases; bases outside gene matches: 5. The CDR3 is 15 residues long. The germline V gene encodes CDR1 SGHTA and CDR2 FQGTGA. The CDR3 DNA follows: TGTGCCAGCAGCTCGACAGGGGGCGCCAACAATGAGCAGTTCTTC. It encodes CASSSTGGANNEQFF.

This clonotype was recorded at least ten times. The chain's CDR3 is CASSRTGREDTQYF. CDR3 bases: TGTGCCAGCAGCCGGACAGGGAGGGAAGATACGCAGTATTTT. The chain uses TRBV6-5 and TRBJ2-3; TRBD1 is a possible D gene (8 bases). CDR3 length: 14 amino acids. Germline V gene sequence: CDR1 MNHEY, CDR2 SVGAGI. Trimming removed 6 bases from V and 5 bases from J, with 15 bases in between.

Only a few counts were recorded for this clonotype. The chain joins TRBV5-5 to TRBJ1-5, with 11 bases aligning to TRBD1. Germline V lookup: CDR1 SGHKS, CDR2 YYEKEE (reference sequence). V lost 4 bases and J lost 7; bases outside the gene matches: 1. The CDR3 runs 13 residues. The CDR3 is CASSGDRGQPQHF. As DNA, the CDR3 is TGTGCCAGCAGCGGGGACAGGGGGCAGCCCCAGCATTTT.